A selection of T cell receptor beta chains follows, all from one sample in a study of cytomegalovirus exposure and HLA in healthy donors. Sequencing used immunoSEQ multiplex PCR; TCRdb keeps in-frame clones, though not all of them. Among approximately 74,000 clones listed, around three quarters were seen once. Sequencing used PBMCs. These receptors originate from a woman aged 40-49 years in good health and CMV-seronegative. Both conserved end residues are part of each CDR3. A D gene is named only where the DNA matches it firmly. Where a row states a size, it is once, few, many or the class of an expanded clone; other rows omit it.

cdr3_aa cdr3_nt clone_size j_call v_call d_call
CASSSGTGAYEQYF TGCGCCAGCAGTTCCGGGACAGGGGCCTACGAGCAGTACTTC - TRBJ2-7 TRBV5-1 TRBD1
CASSFVTGGRETQYF TGTGCCAGCAGTTTCGTGACAGGGGGACGGGAGACCCAGTACTTC few TRBJ2-5 TRBV6-5 TRBD1
CAWKAGEAFF TGTGCCTGGAAGGCAGGTGAAGCTTTCTTT - TRBJ1-1 TRBV30 -
CASRSVASGRKNGTIQYF TGTGCCAGCCGGTCGGTAGCTAGCGGGAGGAAAAACGGGACCATTCAGTACTTC - TRBJ2-4 TRBV5-3 TRBD2
CASSLPRRRTGELFF TGTGCCAGCAGCCTTCCACGGAGACGAACCGGGGAGCTGTTTTTT - TRBJ2-2 TRBV7-9 -
CASSLETGGATEAFF TGTGCCAGCAGCTTAGAGACAGGGGGCGCCACTGAAGCTTTCTTT - TRBJ1-1 TRBV7-9 TRBD1
CASSRGTAYEQYF TGTGCCAGCAGCCGAGGGACAGCCTACGAGCAGTACTTC - TRBJ2-7 TRBV28 TRBD1
CASSRTSGRVDEQFF TGTGCCAGTAGTCGGACTAGCGGGAGGGTGGATGAGCAGTTCTTC - TRBJ2-1 TRBV19 TRBD2
CASSPKGDRDMNTQYF TGTGCCAGCTCACCAAAAGGGGACAGGGATATGAATACGCAGTATTTT - TRBJ2-3 TRBV18 TRBD1
CASSQSKEGGGYTF TGTGCCAGCAGTCAATCCAAAGAAGGAGGCGGCTACACCTTC - TRBJ1-2 TRBV6-5 -
CASSSSTGSDTEAFF TGTGCCAGCAGTTCATCGACAGGGAGCGACACTGAAGCTTTCTTT - TRBJ1-1 TRBV6-5 TRBD1
CASSHDRGAEAFF TGCGCCAGCAGCCACGACAGGGGCGCTGAAGCTTTCTTT - TRBJ1-1 TRBV5-1 TRBD1